The entry below gives a single TCR beta chain sequence along with its context. The sample holds many counts of this clonotype. Its antigen target is currently unknown. No quality values exist for individual bases; no much larger clone is one base distant. This entry belongs to a study of T-cell reconstitution after alpha-beta-depleted transplantation in children (dated by TCRdb to between 2015 and 2016). Notes on the research overall: The study quantitatively tracked T-cell immune reconstitution after TCRalphabeta/CD19-depleted allogeneic hematopoietic cell transplantation in children using TCR repertoire profiling. Study-wide findings and limitations: The apparently early recovery of alphabetaT-cell counts about two months after transplant reportedly depended on only several hundred rapidly expanded clones that came from non-depleted graft cells. Hyperexpanded clone frequencies declined over subsequent months; after one year, T-cell counts and TCRbeta diversity were mostly attributed to newly produced T cells. In some patients, high TCRbeta diversity at day 60 was attributed to recipient T cells and intrathymic progenitors that had survived conditioning.

The library was produced with PCR. The sample was run on an Illumina HiSeq 2500. TCR libraries were prepared with molecular barcoding, using unique molecular identifiers to normalize TCRbeta repertoire quantification. The public reads were reanalyzed by TCRdb: fastp trimming at Q25, MiXCR alignment, in-frame beta chains only. Merged by CDR3 protein, the rows form single entries marked with the most common genes and DNA. Here the sample has hundreds of thousands of distinct CDR3 sequences; 13% occur a single time. The leading ten clones occupy about 2% of the sample. The sample's treatment or condition, from its label and the paper: allogeneic hematopoietic cell transplantation with graft depleted of TCRalphabeta T cells and CD19 B cells. The children who served as transplant recipients had been given grafts of TCRalphabeta/CD19-depleted allogeneic hematopoietic cells. From its cysteine to its phenylalanine, the CDR3 spans 15 amino acids. Only CDR3 DNA is held: 45 bases, read in frame from base 1. Reading the germline V gene (reference sequence) gives CDR1 SEHNR and CDR2 FQNEAQ. The germline V and J ends show losses of 6 bases and 1 base respectively, and no gene match explains 4 bases of the junction.

The sequence derives from a male patient younger than 18 who had a stem cell transplant for acute myeloid leukemia, so the T cells may come from the graft donor. The source was PBMCs, mostly from graft donor cells, collected 360 days after TCRalphabeta/CD19-depleted stem cell transplant. The chain is made from TRBV7-9 and TRBJ2-5, with TRBD1 identical over 11 junction bases. The CDR3 region has the sequence CASSLGQGGQETQYF. The DNA sequence is TGTGCCAGCAGTTTGGGACAGGGGGGCCAAGAGACCCAGTACTTC.